This is a list of T cell receptor beta chains from one sample in a study of OX40 agonist ivuxolimab in advanced cancers. This table comes from immunoSEQ multiplex PCR, and its TCRdb copy is limited to in-frame clones, with some not included. The profile shows roughly 68,000 clones, 75% to 90% of them singletons. Material: CD4+ or CD8+ T cells sorted from blood, obtained in a trial of the OX40 agonist ivuxolimab. The receptor source for this set is an adult with an advanced solid tumor such as melanoma, head and neck, liver or kidney cancer. Both conserved end residues are part of each CDR3. Each record gives: clone size, D gene, J gene, V gene, CDR3 protein, CDR3 DNA. A D gene is named only where the DNA matches it firmly. Rows give clone size only sometimes, using once, few, many, or a class for an expanded clone.

NA	NA	TRBJ2-7	TRBV19	CASSLRENREQYF	TGTGCCAGTAGTCTCCGGGAGAACCGCGAGCAGTACTTC
NA	NA	TRBJ2-1	TRBV7-9	CASSLEGGGEQFF	TGTGCCAGCAGCTTAGAGGGGGGTGGTGAGCAGTTCTTC
NA	TRBD1	TRBJ2-7	TRBV27	CASSQTGVPYEQYF	TGTGCCAGCAGTCAGACAGGGGTCCCCTACGAGCAGTACTTC
few	TRBD1	TRBJ1-1	TRBV7-8	CAIREGATEAFF	TGTGCCATCCGGGAGGGGGCAACTGAAGCTTTCTTT
NA	NA	TRBJ2-1	TRBV30	CAWSGQISSYNEQFF	TGTGCCTGGAGTGGACAGATTAGCTCCTACAATGAGCAGTTCTTC
NA	NA	TRBJ2-3	TRBV10-3	CAISAIITDTQYF	TGTGCCATCAGTGCCATAATCACAGATACGCAGTATTTT
NA	NA	TRBJ1-3	TRBV18	CASSQDNVLLHTIYF	TGTGCCAGCTCACAGGACAACGTTCTGCTTCATACCATATATTTT
NA	NA	TRBJ2-2	TRBV7-7	CASSYQGSGELFF	TGTGCCAGCAGCTACCAGGGTTCCGGGGAGCTGTTTTTT
NA	NA	TRBJ1-5	TRBV9	CASSVDGRTQPQHF	TGTGCCAGCAGCGTAGATGGACGGACGCAGCCCCAGCATTTT
NA	NA	TRBJ2-3	TRBV2	CASSEPPPDTQYF	TGTGCCAGCAGTGAACCCCCTCCAGATACGCAGTATTTT
NA	NA	TRBJ1-1	TRBV5-5	CASTPLLADTEAFF	TGTGCCAGCACCCCACTCCTGGCGGACACTGAAGCTTTCTTT
NA	NA	TRBJ2-7	TRBV5-8	CASSLVGGGYEQYF	TGTGCCAGCAGCTTAGTGGGAGGGGGCTACGAGCAGTACTTC
NA	TRBD1	TRBJ1-2	TRBV7-3	CASRPGQGITTLGYTF	TGTGCCAGCAGGCCGGGACAGGGGATTACTACCCTTGGCTACACCTTC
NA	TRBD1	TRBJ2-7	TRBV4-1	CASSQETARGQGYEQYF	TGCGCCAGCAGCCAAGAGACCGCACGGGGACAGGGTTACGAGCAGTACTTC
NA	TRBD1	TRBJ2-2	TRBV7-8	CASSLGQGVTGELFF	TGTGCCAGCAGCTTAGGACAGGGTGTGACCGGGGAGCTGTTTTTT
NA	NA	TRBJ2-7	TRBV28	CASSLGRTYEQYF	TGTGCCAGCAGCTTGGGGCGGACCTACGAGCAGTACTTC
NA	NA	TRBJ2-7	TRBV2	CATQLNEQYF	TGTGCCACCCAACTCAACGAGCAGTACTTC
NA	TRBD1	TRBJ1-2	TRBV5-8	CASTTGGTLPGYTF	TGTGCCAGCACCACAGGGGGGACCCTCCCCGGCTACACCTTC
NA	TRBD2	TRBJ2-2	TRBV5-1	CASSFSTSGMNTGELFF	TGCGCCAGCAGCTTCTCGACTAGCGGGATGAACACCGGGGAGCTGTTTTTT
NA	TRBD1	TRBJ1-2	TRBV27	CASSGTAYGYTF	TGTGCCAGCAGTGGGACAGCCTATGGCTACACCTTC
NA	NA	TRBJ1-4	TRBV7-9	CASSSPPEATNEKLFF	TGTGCCAGCAGCTCGCCCCCGGAGGCAACTAATGAAAAACTGTTTTTT
NA	NA	TRBJ2-1	TRBV5-1	CASSHSLDGAGEQFF	TGCGCCAGCAGCCATAGCCTCGATGGGGCGGGGGAGCAGTTCTTC
NA	NA	TRBJ1-2	TRBV29-1	CSVDSRVYGYTF	TGCAGCGTTGATAGCCGGGTGTATGGCTACACCTTC
NA	TRBD2	TRBJ2-1	TRBV15	CATSRDPLAGVSSYNEQFF	TGTGCCACCAGCAGAGATCCCCTAGCGGGGGTGAGCTCCTACAATGAGCAGTTCTTC
NA	NA	TRBJ2-1	TRBV6-5	CASSYWLDGRVAEQFF	TGTGCCAGCAGTTACTGGTTGGATGGCAGAGTAGCGGAGCAGTTCTTC
once	NA	TRBJ2-7	TRBV27	CASSLSPKWAFYEQYF	TGTGCCAGCAGTTTATCCCCGAAATGGGCCTTTTACGAGCAGTACTTC
NA	NA	TRBJ2-7	TRBV11-3	CASTGSGDGHYYEQYF	TGTGCCAGCACAGGCTCGGGGGACGGACACTACTACGAGCAGTACTTC
few	NA	TRBJ2-7	TRBV28	CASGNGEQYF	TGTGCCAGCGGCAATGGAGAGCAGTACTTC
NA	NA	TRBJ1-1	TRBV6-1	CASSQGQGGTEAFF	TGTGCCAGCTCCCAGGGGCAGGGTGGAACTGAAGCTTTCTTT
NA	NA	TRBJ1-1	TRBV29-1	CSVEDGGPADTEAFF	TGCAGCGTTGAAGATGGGGGCCCCGCGGATACTGAAGCTTTCTTT
NA	TRBD1	TRBJ2-1	TRBV27	CASSLGQERQFF	TGTGCCAGCAGTCTAGGACAGGAAAGGCAGTTCTTC
NA	NA	TRBJ2-5	TRBV27	CASSLLGSKETQYF	TGTGCCAGCAGTTTATTGGGTAGTAAAGAGACCCAGTACTTC
NA	NA	TRBJ2-3	TRBV7-8	CASSLTSSTDTQYF	TGTGCCAGCAGCCTTACTAGCAGCACAGATACGCAGTATTTT
NA	TRBD1	TRBJ2-7	TRBV10-2	CASGPGTGNEQYF	TGCGCCAGCGGTCCCGGGACAGGGAACGAGCAGTACTTC
NA	NA	TRBJ1-1	TRBV19	CASSIAGYTEAFF	TGTGCCAGTAGTATAGCTGGCTACACTGAAGCTTTCTTT
NA	TRBD1	TRBJ2-7	TRBV7-6	CASSSNPTGGPYEQYF	TGTGCCAGCAGCTCAAATCCGACAGGGGGCCCCTACGAGCAGTACTTC
NA	NA	TRBJ2-2	TRBV13	CASSLYGGRNTGELFF	TGTGCCAGCAGCTTATACGGGGGCCGGAACACCGGGGAGCTGTTTTTT
NA	NA	TRBJ1-3	TRBV2	CASRSTVGTGNTIYF	TGTGCCAGCCGCTCGACGGTGGGGACAGGAAACACCATATATTTT
NA	NA	TRBJ2-5	TRBV7-9	CASSLYGSRAYQETQYF	TGTGCCAGCAGCTTATATGGGTCCCGCGCGTACCAAGAGACCCAGTACTTC
NA	TRBD1	TRBJ2-1	TRBV11-2	CASSSGTGYNEQFF	TGTGCCAGCAGCTCCGGGACAGGGTACAATGAGCAGTTCTTC
NA	NA	TRBJ2-7	TRBV10-2	CASSDSSSYEQYF	TGCGCCAGCAGCGACTCGTCTTCCTACGAGCAGTACTTC
NA	TRBD2	TRBJ2-1	TRBV19	CASGLAGGRNEQFF	TGTGCCAGTGGTCTAGCGGGAGGGAGAAATGAGCAGTTCTTC
NA	TRBD2	TRBJ2-1	TRBV7-2	CASSLVTSGGNYNEQFF	TGTGCCAGCAGCTTAGTAACTAGCGGGGGGAACTACAATGAGCAGTTCTTC
medium-sized	NA	TRBJ1-2	TRBV4-1	CASSQSQDYGYTF	TGCGCCAGCAGCCAAAGTCAAGACTATGGCTACACCTTC
NA	NA	TRBJ2-1	TRBV6-4	CASSDNWSPYNEQFF	TGTGCCAGCAGTGACAACTGGAGTCCCTACAATGAGCAGTTCTTC
NA	NA	TRBJ1-4	TRBV25-1	CASSEGDLVGEKLFF	TGTGCCAGCAGTGAAGGGGATCTGGTGGGAGAAAAACTGTTTTTT
NA	NA	TRBJ2-1	TRBV7-3	CASSLSPGNEQFF	TGTGCCAGCAGCTTATCTCCGGGCAATGAGCAGTTCTTC
NA	NA	TRBJ2-7	TRBV27	CASSSRQLEQYF	TGTGCCAGCAGTTCCCGCCAATTGGAGCAGTACTTC
once	TRBD2	TRBJ2-1	TRBV29-1	CSVVQLGTSGFQFF	TGCAGCGTTGTACAGTTGGGGACTAGCGGGTTCCAGTTCTTC
NA	NA	TRBJ1-1	TRBV27	CASSLPGFGAFF	TGTGCCAGCAGTTTGCCGGGGTTTGGGGCTTTCTTT
few	TRBD1	TRBJ2-7	TRBV6-1	CASSEQGAAQYF	TGTGCCAGCTCGGAACAGGGGGCAGCGCAGTACTTC
NA	TRBD1	TRBJ1-2	TRBV19	CASRQGAINGYTF	TGTGCCAGCCGACAGGGGGCGATTAATGGCTACACCTTC
NA	NA	TRBJ2-7	TRBV5-5	CASSFLSYEQYF	TGTGCCAGCAGCTTCTTGTCCTACGAGCAGTACTTC
NA	NA	TRBJ2-1	TRBV28	CATTTSISGDSSYNEQFF	TGTGCCACTACGACATCAATTAGCGGCGATTCCTCCTACAATGAGCAGTTCTTC